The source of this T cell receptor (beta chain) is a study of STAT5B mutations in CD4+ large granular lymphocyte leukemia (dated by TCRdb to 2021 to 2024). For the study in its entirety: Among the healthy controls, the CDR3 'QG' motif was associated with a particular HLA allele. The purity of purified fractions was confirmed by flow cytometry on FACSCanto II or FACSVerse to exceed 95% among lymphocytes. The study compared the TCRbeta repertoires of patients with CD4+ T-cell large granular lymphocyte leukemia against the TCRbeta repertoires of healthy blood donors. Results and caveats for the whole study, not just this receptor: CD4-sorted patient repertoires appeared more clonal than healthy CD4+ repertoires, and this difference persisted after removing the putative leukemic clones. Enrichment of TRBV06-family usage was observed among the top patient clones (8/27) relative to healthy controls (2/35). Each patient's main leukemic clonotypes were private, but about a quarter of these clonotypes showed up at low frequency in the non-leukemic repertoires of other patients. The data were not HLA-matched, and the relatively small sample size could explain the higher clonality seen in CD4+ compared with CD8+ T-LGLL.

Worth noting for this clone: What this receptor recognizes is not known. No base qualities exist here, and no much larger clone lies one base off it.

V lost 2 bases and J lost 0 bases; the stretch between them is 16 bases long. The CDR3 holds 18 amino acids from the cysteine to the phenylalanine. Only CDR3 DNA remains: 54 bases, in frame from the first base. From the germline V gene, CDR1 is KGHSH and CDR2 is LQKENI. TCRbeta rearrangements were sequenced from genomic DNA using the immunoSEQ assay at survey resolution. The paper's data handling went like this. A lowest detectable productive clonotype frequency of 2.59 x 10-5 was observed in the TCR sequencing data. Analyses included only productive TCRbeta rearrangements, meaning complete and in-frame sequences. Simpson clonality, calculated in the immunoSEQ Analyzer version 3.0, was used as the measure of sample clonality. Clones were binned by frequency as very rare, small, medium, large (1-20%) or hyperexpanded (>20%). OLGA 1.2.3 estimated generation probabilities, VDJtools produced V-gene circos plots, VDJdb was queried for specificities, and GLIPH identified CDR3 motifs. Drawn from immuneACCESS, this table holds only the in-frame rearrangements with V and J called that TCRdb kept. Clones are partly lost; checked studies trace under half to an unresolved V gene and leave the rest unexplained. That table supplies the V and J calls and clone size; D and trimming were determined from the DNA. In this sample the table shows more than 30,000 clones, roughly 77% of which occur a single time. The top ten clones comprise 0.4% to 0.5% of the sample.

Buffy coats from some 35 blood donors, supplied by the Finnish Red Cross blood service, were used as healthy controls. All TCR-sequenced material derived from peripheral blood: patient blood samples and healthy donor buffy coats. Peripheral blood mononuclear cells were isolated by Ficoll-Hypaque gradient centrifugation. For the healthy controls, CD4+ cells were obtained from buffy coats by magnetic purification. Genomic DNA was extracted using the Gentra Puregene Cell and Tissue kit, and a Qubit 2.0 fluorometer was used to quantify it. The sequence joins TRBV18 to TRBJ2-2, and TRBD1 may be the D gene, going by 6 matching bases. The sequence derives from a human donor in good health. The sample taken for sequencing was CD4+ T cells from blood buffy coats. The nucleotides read TGTGCCAGCTCACCAACACAAAGGACAGCCGCGAACACCGGGGAGCTGTTTTTT. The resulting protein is CASSPTQRTAANTGELFF.